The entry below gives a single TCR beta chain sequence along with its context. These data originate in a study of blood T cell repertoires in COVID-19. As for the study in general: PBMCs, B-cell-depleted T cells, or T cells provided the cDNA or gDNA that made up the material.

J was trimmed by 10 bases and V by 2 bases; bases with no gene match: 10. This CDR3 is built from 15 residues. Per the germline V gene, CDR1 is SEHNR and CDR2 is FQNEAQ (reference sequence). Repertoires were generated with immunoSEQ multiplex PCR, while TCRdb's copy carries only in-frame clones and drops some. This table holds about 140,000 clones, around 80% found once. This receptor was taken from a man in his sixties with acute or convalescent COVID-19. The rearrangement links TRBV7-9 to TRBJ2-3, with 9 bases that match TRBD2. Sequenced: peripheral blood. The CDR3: CASSLSSGRLPAQYF. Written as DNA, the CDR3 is TGTGCCAGCAGCTTAAGTAGCGGGAGACTCCCCGCGCAGTATTTT.